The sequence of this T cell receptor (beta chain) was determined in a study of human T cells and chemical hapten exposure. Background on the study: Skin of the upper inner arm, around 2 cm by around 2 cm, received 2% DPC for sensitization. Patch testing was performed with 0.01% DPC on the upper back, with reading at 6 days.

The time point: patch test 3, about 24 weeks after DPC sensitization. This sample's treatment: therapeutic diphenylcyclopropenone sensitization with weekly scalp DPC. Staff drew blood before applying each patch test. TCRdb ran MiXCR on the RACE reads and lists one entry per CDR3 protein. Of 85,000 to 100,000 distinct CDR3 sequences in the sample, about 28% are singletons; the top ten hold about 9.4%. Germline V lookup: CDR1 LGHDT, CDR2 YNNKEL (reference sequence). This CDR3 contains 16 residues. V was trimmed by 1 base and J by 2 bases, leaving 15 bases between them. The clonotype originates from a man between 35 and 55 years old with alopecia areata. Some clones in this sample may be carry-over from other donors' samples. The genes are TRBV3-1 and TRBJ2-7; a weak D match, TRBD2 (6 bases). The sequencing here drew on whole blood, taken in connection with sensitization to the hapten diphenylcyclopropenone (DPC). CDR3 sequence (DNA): TGTGCCAGCAGCCAAGCCCGGGACTGGACTACCTACGAGCAGTACTTC. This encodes CASSQARDWTTYEQYF.